These 21 T cell receptor beta chains were all obtained from the same sample, sequenced in a study of shared clonotypes between healthy human individuals (TCRdb year 2020). Library preparation employed the immunoSEQ multiplex PCR assay. The table comes from immuneACCESS by way of TCRdb, which keeps in-frame sequences with V and J called. Part of the clones is missing from these tables; in studies checked, under half for an unresolved V gene and the rest for unknown reasons. This sample lists around 120,000 clones; less than 75% were detected once. The ten largest clones add up to roughly a quarter of the sample. Material for sequencing was memory CD8+ T cells sorted from blood. Per the publication, the cell subset or site label means: CD45RO+ cells pooled with CCR7-negative TemRA cells. All receptors derive from a woman aged 25 to 39 in good health.

This clone was seen repeatedly, ten times or more. This chain uses TRBV15 with TRBJ2-5; D gene uncertain. The V end lost 0 bases, the J end lost 2 bases, and 7 bases lay between the germline ends. The CDR3 contains 14 residues. Germline CDR1 and CDR2: LNHNV and YYDKDF (reference sequence). This CDR3 reads CATSRDPSQETQYF. The CDR3, as DNA: TGTGCCACCAGCAGAGATCCCTCTCAAGAGACCCAGTACTTC.

This clone has a single count. The gene calls are TRBV5-4 and TRBJ1-2; TRBD1 might be the D (6 bases). The germline CDR1 and CDR2 sequences are SGHNT and YYREEE (reference sequence). There are 15 residues in the CDR3. Trimming pared 1 base from V and 3 bases from J, leaving 13 bases between. The CDR3 bases are TGTGCCAGCAGCTTGCCTCGGGGGCAGGACTATGGCTACACCTTC. Translating it yields CASSLPRGQDYGYTF.

This sequence joins TRBV11-2 and TRBJ2-6; D unclear. This CDR3 is 18 amino acids long. Trimming removed 5 bases at V and 0 bases at J, with 17 bases between. Germline V gene sequence: CDR1 SGHAT, CDR2 FQNNGV. CDR3 in DNA: TGTGCCAGCAGCATCTATCCGCGGCCCAGCTCTGGGGCCAACGTCCTGACTTTC. This gives the protein CASSIYPRPSSGANVLTF.

This clone was seen a handful of times. The chain has TRBV5-5 and TRBJ2-7; the D gene is possibly TRBD1 (5 bases). Germline V gives CDR1 SGHKS, CDR2 YYEKEE (reference sequence). The CDR3 has 15 amino acids. The V and J ends lost 0 bases and 0 bases respectively, with 10 bases between them. CDR3 sequence: CASSLGSGPSYEQYF. CDR3 nucleotide sequence: TGTGCCAGCAGCTTGGGCTCAGGGCCCTCCTACGAGCAGTACTTC.

The V call is TRBV5-1, the J call TRBJ2-5; possibly TRBD2 for D (6 bases). CDR3 length equals 13 residues. In germline, CDR1 is SGHRS, CDR2 YFSETQ. V was clipped by 3 bases and J by 5 bases, with 11 bases between them. CDR3 in DNA: TGCGCCAGCAGCTCCCCCCGGGGGGAGACCCAGTACTTC. This gives the protein CASSSPRGETQYF. Drawing the rest from reference TRBV5-1 and TRBJ2-5, the complete variable domain is KAGVTQTPRYLIKTRGQQVTLSCSPISGHRSVSWYQQTPGQGLQFLFEYFSETQRNKGNFPGRFSGRQFSNSRSEMNVSTLELGDSALYLCASSSPRGETQYFGPGTRLLVL.

Ten or more counts support this clone. This rearrangement joins TRBV7-5 to TRBJ1-1; TRBD1 is the table's D call and was not checked against the DNA. TRBV7-5 is listed as a pseudogene. CDR3 size: 14 residues. CDR3 sequence (DNA): TGTGCCAGCAGCGCCTCGACAGAGAACACTGAAGCTTTCTTT. It specifies CASSASTENTEAFF.

The V gene is TRBV6-6, the J gene TRBJ2-1; the D gene is possibly TRBD2 (6 bases). Germline V gene lookup returns CDR1 MNHNY and CDR2 SVGAGI (reference sequence). Deletions cut 6 bases from V and 6 bases from J, with 15 bases between. The CDR3 has 14 amino acids. CDR3 sequence (DNA): TGTGCCAGCAGCCGCAACCGGGAGAGCAATGAGCAGTTCTTC. Translation gives CASSRNRESNEQFF.

The chain carries TRBV5-4 and TRBJ2-3, with 7 bases lining up with TRBD1. J lost 2 bases, V lost 4 bases, and 10 bases had no gene match. The CDR3 consists of 16 residues. Germline CDR1 reads SGHNT; CDR2 reads YYREEE (reference sequence). The DNA of the CDR3 is TGTGCCAGCAGCCGAGACAGGGCTCTATTCACAGATACGCAGTATTTT. Amino acid sequence: CASSRDRALFTDTQYF.

V is TRBV27 and J is TRBJ2-7, with 7 bases identical to TRBD1. CDR1 MNHEY and CDR2 SMNVEV come from the germline V gene (reference sequence). Trimming removed 4 bases from V and 3 bases from J; junction bases left unmatched: 6. The CDR3 has 14 amino acids. Here the CDR3 DNA reads TGTGCCAGCAGTTCCCATACAGGGGTCTACGAGCAGTACTTC. Translation: CASSSHTGVYEQYF.

The V and J genes are TRBV2 and TRBJ2-5; no firm D call. The CDR3 sequence is 18 residues long. Germline lookup yields CDR1 SNHLY and CDR2 FYNNEI. V gave up 0 bases and J gave up 1 base, with 18 bases separating them. Written as DNA, the CDR3 is TGTGCCAGCAGTGAAGCGCGGCTTACCTCTCGGGCCCAAGAGACCCAGTACTTC. It codes for CASSEARLTSRAQETQYF.

This clone has ten or more counts. The chain uses TRBV5-1 and TRBJ2-7; the match to TRBD2 covers 10 bases. In germline, CDR1 is SGHRS, CDR2 YFSETQ. V lost 4 bases to trimming and J lost 2 bases; unmatched junction nucleotides: 6. The CDR3 loop spans 15 amino acids. The CDR3 sequence: CASSTGTSETYEQYF. The CDR3 region has the DNA TGCGCCAGCAGCACAGGGACTAGCGAGACCTACGAGCAGTACTTC.

This rearrangement joins TRBV9 to TRBJ2-3; 8 positions agree with TRBD2. Germline trimming cut 4 bases from V and 4 bases from J; bases unmatched to any gene: 8. CDR1 and CDR2 from the germline V gene are SGDLS and YYNGEE. The CDR3 contains 15 residues. The CDR3 here is CASSPSGSVSDTQYF. The DNA for the CDR3 is TGTGCCAGCAGCCCCAGCGGGAGTGTTTCAGATACGCAGTATTTT.

The CDR3 DNA reads TGTGCCAGCAGTGCGACGGAACAAGAGACCCAGTACTTC. It codes for CASSATEQETQYF. The V gene is TRBV25-1, the J gene TRBJ2-5; D not certain. The CDR3 contains 13 residues. CDR1 is MGHDK and CDR2 is SYGVNS in the germline V gene. V lost 4 bases to trimming and J lost 2 bases, with 8 bases between them.

This clone was found many times. J is TRBJ2-1 and V is TRBV7-6; weak D call: TRBD2 (6 bases). The length of the CDR3 is 16 residues. Trimming removed 2 bases from V and 0 bases from J, with 11 bases in between. Germline values: CDR1 SGHVS, CDR2 FNYEAQ. This CDR3 reads CASSLNFGSSYNEQFF. The CDR3 nucleotides read TGTGCCAGCAGCTTAAATTTCGGGAGCTCCTACAATGAGCAGTTCTTC.

The chain carries TRBV4-1 and TRBJ2-7, with 8 bases that match TRBD2. After removal of 5 bases from V and 4 bases from J, the junction contained 19 bases not matched to a gene. This CDR3 has 18 residues. Germline V gene data show CDR1 as MGHRA and CDR2 as YSYEKL. The CDR3 protein is CASSYRGGGPDQYYEQYF. The CDR3 DNA reads as TGCGCCAGCAGCTATCGGGGGGGCGGACCTGACCAATATTACGAGCAGTACTTC.

This sequence joins TRBV5-1 and TRBJ2-7; 8 bases fit TRBD1. V was clipped by 3 bases and J by 2 bases; unmatched bases: 10. This CDR3 has 16 residues. Per germline, CDR1 SGHRS and CDR2 YFSETQ. The CDR3 here is CASSSAGGVGAYEQYF. For the CDR3, the DNA is TGCGCCAGCAGCTCCGCAGGGGGCGTGGGCGCCTACGAGCAGTACTTC.

The sample holds a few counts of this clone. The rearrangement links TRBV5-1 to TRBJ2-3; D tentatively fits TRBD1 or TRBD2 (5 bases each). The CDR3 is 15 amino acids. Germline V gene lookup returns CDR1 SGHRS and CDR2 YFSETQ. Between the trimmed V and J ends, which lost 1 base and 6 bases, there was a span of 15 bases. The CDR3 DNA sequence: TGCGCCAGCAGCTTGTGGGACCCCCAGAGGGATACGCAGTATTTT. Encoded protein: CASSLWDPQRDTQYF. The variable domain in full, with the rest retrieved from reference TRBV5-1 and TRBJ2-3, is KAGVTQTPRYLIKTRGQQVTLSCSPISGHRSVSWYQQTPGQGLQFLFEYFSETQRNKGNFPGRFSGRQFSNSRSEMNVSTLELGDSALYLCASSLWDPQRDTQYFGPGTRLTVL.

The chain employs TRBV4-2 and TRBJ1-1; unclear D gene. Trimming stripped 6 bases from V and 1 base from J, with 9 bases between. CDR3 size: 13 residues. CDR1 is LGHNA and CDR2 is YNFKEQ in the germline V gene. The CDR3 loop is CASSVTENTEAFF. In DNA form, the CDR3 reads TGTGCCAGCAGTGTGACGGAGAACACTGAAGCTTTCTTT.

This clone was picked up many times. The genes are TRBV6-5 and TRBJ1-1; D call uncertain. The germline CDR1 and CDR2 sequences are MNHEY and SVGAGI. This CDR3 comprises 12 residues. V shed 10 bases and J shed 3 bases, with 12 bases lying between them. Here the CDR3 reads CAIRSGDTEAFF. CDR3 nucleotide sequence: TGTGCCATCCGTTCCGGGGACACTGAAGCTTTCTTT.

This clone has at least ten counts. This sequence joins TRBV7-8 and TRBJ2-1; TRBD2 matches at 8 bases. The CDR3 has 15 residues. Unmatched junction bases numbered 6, after V lost 2 bases and J lost 6 bases. The germline gives CDR1 SGHVS, CDR2 FQNEAQ. The CDR3 sequence: CASSLSSGGANEQFF. The CDR3 DNA sequence: TGTGCCAGCAGCTTATCGTCGGGAGGGGCCAATGAGCAGTTCTTC.

The CDR3 here is CASSMWGQPTNEKLFF. The CDR3 bases are TGTGCCAGTAGTATGTGGGGACAGCCAACTAATGAAAAACTGTTTTTT. This chain uses TRBV19 with TRBJ1-4; 7 positions match TRBD1. V was clipped by 3 bases and J by 0 bases; unmatched bases: 4. Germline V gene data show CDR1 as LNHDA and CDR2 as SQIVND (reference sequence). This CDR3 spans 16 amino acids.